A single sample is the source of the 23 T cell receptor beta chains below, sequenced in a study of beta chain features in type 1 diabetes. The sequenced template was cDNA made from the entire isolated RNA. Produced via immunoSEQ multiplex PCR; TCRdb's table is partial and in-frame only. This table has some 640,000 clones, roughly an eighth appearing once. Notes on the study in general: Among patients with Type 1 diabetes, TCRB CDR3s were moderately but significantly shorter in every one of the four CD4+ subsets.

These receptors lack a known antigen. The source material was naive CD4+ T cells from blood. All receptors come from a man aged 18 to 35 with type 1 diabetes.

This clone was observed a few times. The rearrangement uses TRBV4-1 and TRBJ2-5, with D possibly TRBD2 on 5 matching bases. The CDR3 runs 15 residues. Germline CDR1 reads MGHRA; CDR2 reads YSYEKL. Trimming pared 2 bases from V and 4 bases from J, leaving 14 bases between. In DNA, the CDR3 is TGCGCCAGCAGCCAACAAGAAACGGGGAGAGAGACCCAGTACTTC. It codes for CASSQQETGRETQYF.

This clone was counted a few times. The DNA of the CDR3 is TGTGCCAGCAGCTTGTCCCCCCACACAGATACGCAGTATTTT. Translated: CASSLSPHTDTQYF. This rearrangement joins TRBV7-2 to TRBJ2-3; no reliable D call. The CDR3 is 14 residues long. Germline V gene lookup returns CDR1 SGHTA and CDR2 FQGNSA. Trimming cost V 3 bases and J 2 bases, with 9 bases left between them.

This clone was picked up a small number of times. CDR3 coding DNA: TGTGCCAGTAGTGGGTTGTCCTACAATGAGCAGTTCTTC. The encoded protein is CASSGLSYNEQFF. The J gene is TRBJ2-1, the V gene TRBV19, with D unresolved. V was trimmed by 5 bases and J by 1 base, leaving 6 bases between them. The CDR3 runs 13 residues. Germline V lookup: CDR1 LNHDA, CDR2 SQIVND (reference sequence).

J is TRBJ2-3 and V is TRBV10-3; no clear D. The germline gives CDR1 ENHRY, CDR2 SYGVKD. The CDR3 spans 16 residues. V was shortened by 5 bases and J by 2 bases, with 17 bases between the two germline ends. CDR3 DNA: TGTGCCATCAGTATTCGTAGGGCAGCCTTCACAGATACGCAGTATTTT. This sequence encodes CAISIRRAAFTDTQYF.

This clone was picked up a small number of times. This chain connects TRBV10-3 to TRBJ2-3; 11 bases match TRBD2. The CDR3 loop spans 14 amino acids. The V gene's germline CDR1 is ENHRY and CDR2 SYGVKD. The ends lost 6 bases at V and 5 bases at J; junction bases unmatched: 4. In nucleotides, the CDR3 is TGTGCCATCAGGGAGACTAGCGGGGTAGATACGCAGTATTTT. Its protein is CAIRETSGVDTQYF.

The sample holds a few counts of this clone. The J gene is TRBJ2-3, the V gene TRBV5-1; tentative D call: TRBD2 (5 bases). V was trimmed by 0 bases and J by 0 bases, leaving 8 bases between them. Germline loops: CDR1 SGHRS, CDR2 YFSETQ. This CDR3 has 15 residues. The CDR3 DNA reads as TGCGCCAGCAGCTTGGACCCGGGGAGCACAGATACGCAGTATTTT. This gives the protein CASSLDPGSTDTQYF.

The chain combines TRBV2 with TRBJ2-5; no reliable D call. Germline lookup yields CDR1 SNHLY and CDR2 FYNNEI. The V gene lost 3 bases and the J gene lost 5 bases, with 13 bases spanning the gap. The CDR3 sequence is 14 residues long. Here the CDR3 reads CASSDAAPTETQYF. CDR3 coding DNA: TGTGCCAGCAGTGACGCAGCGCCCACGGAGACCCAGTACTTC.

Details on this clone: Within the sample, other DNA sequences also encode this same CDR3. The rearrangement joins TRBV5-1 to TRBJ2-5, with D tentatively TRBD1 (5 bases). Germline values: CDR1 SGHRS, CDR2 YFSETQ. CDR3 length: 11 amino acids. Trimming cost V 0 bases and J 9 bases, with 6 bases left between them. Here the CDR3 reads CASSLEGPQYF. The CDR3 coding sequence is TGCGCCAGCAGCTTGGAGGGGCCCCAGTACTTC.

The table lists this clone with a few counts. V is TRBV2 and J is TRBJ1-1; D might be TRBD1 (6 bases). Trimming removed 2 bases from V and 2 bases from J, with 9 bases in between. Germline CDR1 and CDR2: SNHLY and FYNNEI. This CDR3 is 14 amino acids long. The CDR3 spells CASSEQQGNTEAFF. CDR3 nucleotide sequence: TGTGCCAGCAGTGAACAACAGGGCAACACTGAAGCTTTCTTT.

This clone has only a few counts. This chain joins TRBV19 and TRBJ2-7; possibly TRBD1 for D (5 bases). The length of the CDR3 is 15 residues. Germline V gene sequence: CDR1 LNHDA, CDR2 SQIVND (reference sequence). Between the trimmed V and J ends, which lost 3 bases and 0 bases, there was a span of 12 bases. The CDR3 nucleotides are TGTGCCAGTAGTATTTGGGGCAGGAACTCCTACGAGCAGTACTTC. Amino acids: CASSIWGRNSYEQYF.

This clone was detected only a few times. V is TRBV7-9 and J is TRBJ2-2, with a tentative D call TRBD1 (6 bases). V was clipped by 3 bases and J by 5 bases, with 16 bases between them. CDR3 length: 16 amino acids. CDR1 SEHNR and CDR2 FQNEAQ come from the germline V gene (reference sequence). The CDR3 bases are TGTGCCAGCAGCTTGAGGGAACAGGGAAGGACCGGGGAGCTGTTTTTT. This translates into CASSLREQGRTGELFF. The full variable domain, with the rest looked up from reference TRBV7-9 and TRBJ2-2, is DTGVSQNPRHKITKRGQNVTFRCDPISEHNRLYWYRQTLGQGPEFLTYFQNEAQLEKSRLLSDRFSAERPKGSFSTLEIQRTEQGDSAMYLCASSLREQGRTGELFFGEGSRLTVL.

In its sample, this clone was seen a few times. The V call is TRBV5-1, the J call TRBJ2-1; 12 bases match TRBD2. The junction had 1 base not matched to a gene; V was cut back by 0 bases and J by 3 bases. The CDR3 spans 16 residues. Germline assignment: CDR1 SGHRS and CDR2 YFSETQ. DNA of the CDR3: TGCGCCAGCAGCTTGGCACTAGCGGGGGGCTACAATGAGCAGTTCTTC. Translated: CASSLALAGGYNEQFF.

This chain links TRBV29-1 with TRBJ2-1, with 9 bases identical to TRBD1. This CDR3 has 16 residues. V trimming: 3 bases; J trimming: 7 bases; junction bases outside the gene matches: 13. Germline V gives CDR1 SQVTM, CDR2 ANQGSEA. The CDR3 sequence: CSVEGNRGLWGNEQFF. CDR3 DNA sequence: TGCAGCGTTGAGGGTAACAGGGGGCTTTGGGGAAATGAGCAGTTCTTC.

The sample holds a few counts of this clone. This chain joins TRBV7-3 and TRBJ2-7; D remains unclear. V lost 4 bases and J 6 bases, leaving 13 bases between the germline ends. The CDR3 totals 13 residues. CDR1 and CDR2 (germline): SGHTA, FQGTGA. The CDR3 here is CASSSGALVEQYF. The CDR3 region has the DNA TGTGCCAGCAGCTCCGGTGCTCTCGTCGAGCAGTACTTC.

This CDR3 is CSVQVVSGYTF. The CDR3 bases are TGCAGTGTCCAGGTCGTATCCGGCTACACCTTC. The chain joins TRBV20-1 to TRBJ1-2; the D is unclear. CDR3 length: 11 amino acids. Germline V gives CDR1 DFQATT, CDR2 SNEGSKA (reference sequence). V lost 7 bases, J lost 8 bases, and 14 bases lay in between.

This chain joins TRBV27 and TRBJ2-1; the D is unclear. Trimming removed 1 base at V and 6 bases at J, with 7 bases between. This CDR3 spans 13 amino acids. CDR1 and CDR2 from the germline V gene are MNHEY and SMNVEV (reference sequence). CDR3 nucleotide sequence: TGTGCCAGCAGTTTATGGGGTAGCAATGAGCAGTTCTTC. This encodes CASSLWGSNEQFF.

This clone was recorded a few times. CDR3 sequence reads: CSGLRQSNTEAFF. CDR3 in DNA: TGCAGCGGATTGAGACAATCGAACACTGAAGCTTTCTTT. The chain recombines TRBV29-1 with TRBJ1-1; D unclear. Trimming shortened V by 7 bases and J by 1 base, and 13 bases separated the two germline ends. The CDR3 covers 13 residues. Germline CDR1 is SQVTM and CDR2 is ANQGSEA.

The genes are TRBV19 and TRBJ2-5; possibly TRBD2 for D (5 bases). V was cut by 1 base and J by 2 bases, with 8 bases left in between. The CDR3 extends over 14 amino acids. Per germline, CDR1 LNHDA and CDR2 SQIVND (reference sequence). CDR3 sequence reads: CASSIARRQETQYF. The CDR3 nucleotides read TGTGCCAGTAGTATAGCCAGGAGGCAAGAGACCCAGTACTTC.

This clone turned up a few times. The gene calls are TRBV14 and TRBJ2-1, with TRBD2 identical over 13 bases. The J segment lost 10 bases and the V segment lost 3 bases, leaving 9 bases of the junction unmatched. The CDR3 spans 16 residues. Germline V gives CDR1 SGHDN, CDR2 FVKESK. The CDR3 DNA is TGTGCCAGCAGCCAGTTTACTAGCGGGGGGGCAGGAGAGCAGTTCTTC. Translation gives CASSQFTSGGAGEQFF.

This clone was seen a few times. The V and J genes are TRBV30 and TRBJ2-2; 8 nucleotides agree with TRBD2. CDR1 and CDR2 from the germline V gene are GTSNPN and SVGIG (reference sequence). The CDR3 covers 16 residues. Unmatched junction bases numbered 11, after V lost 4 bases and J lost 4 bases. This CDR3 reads CAWTPSSGGGTGELFF. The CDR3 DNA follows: TGTGCCTGGACCCCCTCTTCGGGAGGGGGCACCGGGGAGCTGTTTTTT.

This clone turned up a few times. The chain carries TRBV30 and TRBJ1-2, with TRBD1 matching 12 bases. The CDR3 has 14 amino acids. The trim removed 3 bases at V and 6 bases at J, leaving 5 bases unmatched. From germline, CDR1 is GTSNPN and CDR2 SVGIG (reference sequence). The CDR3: CAWSRGQGANGYTF. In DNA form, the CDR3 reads TGTGCCTGGAGCCGGGGACAGGGGGCAAATGGCTACACCTTC. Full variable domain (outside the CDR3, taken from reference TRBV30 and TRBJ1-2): SQTIHQWPATLVQPVGSPLSLECTVEGTSNPNLYWYRQAAGRGLQLLFYSVGIGQISSEVPQNLSASRPQDRQFILSSKKLLLSDSGFYLCAWSRGQGANGYTFGSGTRLTVV.

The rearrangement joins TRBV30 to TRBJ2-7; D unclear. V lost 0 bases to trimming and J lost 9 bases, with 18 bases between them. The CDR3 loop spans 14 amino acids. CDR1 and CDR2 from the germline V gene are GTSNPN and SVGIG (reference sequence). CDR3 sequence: CAWSVLILLRGQYF. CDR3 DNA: TGTGCCTGGAGTGTACTCATCCTGCTACGTGGGCAGTACTTC.

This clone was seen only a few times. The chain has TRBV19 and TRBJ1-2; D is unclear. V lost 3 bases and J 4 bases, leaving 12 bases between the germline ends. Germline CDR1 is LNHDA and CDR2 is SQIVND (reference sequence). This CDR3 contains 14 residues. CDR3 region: CASSIGGTVYGYTF. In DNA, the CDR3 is TGTGCCAGTAGTATCGGTGGAACAGTCTATGGCTACACCTTC.